This T cell receptor beta chain was identified in a study of cytomegalovirus exposure and HLA in healthy donors. About the study: The roughly 120 validation repertoires, a later analysis reported, used the same platform as the 600 to 700 first-cohort repertoires.

The study, taken as a whole, reports: Reportedly, diagnosis of cytomegalovirus status by the classifier showed high specificity and sensitivity. The majority of TCR sequences were rare, yet some public TCRs appeared in many donors.

The repertoire was sequenced with immunoSEQ multiplex PCR; TCRdb's copy has only in-frame clones and lacks some. The sample yields 350,000 or so clones, roughly 90% seen once. As for this clone: Its antigen is not identified.

The V gene lost 2 bases and the J gene lost 0 bases, with 8 bases spanning the gap. In germline, CDR1 is GTSNPN, CDR2 SVGIG (reference sequence). The CDR3 loop spans 14 amino acids. The sequence derives from a woman aged 18-30 years in good health and CMV-seronegative. Source material: PBMCs. The chain is built from TRBV30 and TRBJ2-4, with D uncertain. CDR3 nucleotides: TGTGCCTGGAGTAACGGTATAGCCAAAAACATTCAGTACTTC. It encodes CAWSNGIAKNIQYF.